Described below is a single T cell receptor (beta chain) sequence and its context. The source of the sample is a study of blood T cell repertoires in COVID-19. The wider study: The United States, Italy and Spain supplied acute and convalescent COVID-19 samples. Sources were T cells, B-cell-depleted T cells, or PBMCs; the material itself was cDNA or gDNA.

Germline V gives CDR1 SGHAT, CDR2 FQNNGV. The CDR3 has 15 residues. The junction had 10 bases not matched to a gene; V was cut back by 5 bases and J by 6 bases. Sequencing used immunoSEQ multiplex PCR; TCRdb keeps in-frame clones, though not all of them. The table includes 15,000 or so clones, around 89% detected once. The receptor comes from a human donor in a cohort sampled during active COVID-19. The sequenced sample was peripheral blood. The chain joins TRBV11-2 to TRBJ2-3; 8 nucleotides align to TRBD2. The CDR3 protein is CASSPFGGAADTQYF. The CDR3 nucleotides are TGTGCCAGCAGCCCATTCGGGGGGGCGGCTGATACGCAGTATTTT.